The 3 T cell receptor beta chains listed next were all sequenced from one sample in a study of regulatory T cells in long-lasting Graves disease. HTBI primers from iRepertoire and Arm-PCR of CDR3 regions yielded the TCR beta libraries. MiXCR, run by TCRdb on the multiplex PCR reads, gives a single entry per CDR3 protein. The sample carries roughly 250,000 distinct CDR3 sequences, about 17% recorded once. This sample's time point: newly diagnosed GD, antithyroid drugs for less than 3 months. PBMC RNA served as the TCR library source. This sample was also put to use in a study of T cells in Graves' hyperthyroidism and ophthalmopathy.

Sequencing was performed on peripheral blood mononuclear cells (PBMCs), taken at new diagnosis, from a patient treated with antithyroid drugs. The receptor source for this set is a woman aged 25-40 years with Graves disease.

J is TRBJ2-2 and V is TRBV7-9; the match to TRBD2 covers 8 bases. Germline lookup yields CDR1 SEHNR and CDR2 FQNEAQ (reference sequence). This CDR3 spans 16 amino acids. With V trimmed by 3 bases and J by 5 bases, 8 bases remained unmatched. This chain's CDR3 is CASSFPGLVGTGELFF. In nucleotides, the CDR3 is TGTGCCAGCAGCTTCCCGGGACTAGTGGGGACCGGGGAGCTGTTTTTT. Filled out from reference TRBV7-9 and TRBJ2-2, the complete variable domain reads DTGVSQNPRHKITKRGQNVTFRCDPISEHNRLYWYRQTLGQGPEFLTYFQNEAQLEKSRLLSDRFSAERPKGSFSTLEIQRTEQGDSAMYLCASSFPGLVGTGELFFGEGSRLTVL.

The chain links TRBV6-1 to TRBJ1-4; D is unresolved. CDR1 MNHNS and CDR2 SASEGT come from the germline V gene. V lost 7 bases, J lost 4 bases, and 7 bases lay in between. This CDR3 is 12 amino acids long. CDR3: CASTGNNEKLFF. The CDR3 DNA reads TGTGCCAGCACTGGGAATAATGAAAAACTGTTTTTT.

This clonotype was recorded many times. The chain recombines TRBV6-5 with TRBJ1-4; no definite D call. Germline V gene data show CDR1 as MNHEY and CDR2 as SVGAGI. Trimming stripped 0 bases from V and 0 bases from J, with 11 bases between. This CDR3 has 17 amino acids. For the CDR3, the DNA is TGTGCCAGCAGTTACTCGTTGGCAACAGCAACTAATGAAAAACTGTTTTTT. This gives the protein CASSYSLATATNEKLFF.